This T cell receptor beta chain was observed in a study of T cells in Graves' hyperthyroidism and ophthalmopathy. Trimming removed 0 bases at V and 3 bases at J, with 7 bases between. CDR3 length equals 14 residues. Germline V CDR1 and CDR2: MGHDK, SYGVNS. About this clonotype itself: Its specificity is not known.

Points from the study as a whole: The model predicted ophthalmopathy a median 6.5 months before onset.

Using RNA transcripts as the source, TCR beta CDR3 regions were amplified. The TCR CDR3 first-round RT-PCR relied on the HTBI primer set. One entry per CDR3 protein results from TCRdb running MiXCR on the multiplex PCR reads. In the table there are around 760,000 distinct CDR3 sequences, around a third of which are singletons. The sequencing sample was made of blood. The V gene is TRBV25-1, the J gene TRBJ2-3; D remains unclear. The receptor comes from a woman aged 35 to 49 with Graves' hyperthyroidism. The CDR3 is CASSEYGRTDTQYF. CDR3 nucleotides: TGTGCCAGCAGTGAATACGGTAGGACAGATACGCAGTATTTT.